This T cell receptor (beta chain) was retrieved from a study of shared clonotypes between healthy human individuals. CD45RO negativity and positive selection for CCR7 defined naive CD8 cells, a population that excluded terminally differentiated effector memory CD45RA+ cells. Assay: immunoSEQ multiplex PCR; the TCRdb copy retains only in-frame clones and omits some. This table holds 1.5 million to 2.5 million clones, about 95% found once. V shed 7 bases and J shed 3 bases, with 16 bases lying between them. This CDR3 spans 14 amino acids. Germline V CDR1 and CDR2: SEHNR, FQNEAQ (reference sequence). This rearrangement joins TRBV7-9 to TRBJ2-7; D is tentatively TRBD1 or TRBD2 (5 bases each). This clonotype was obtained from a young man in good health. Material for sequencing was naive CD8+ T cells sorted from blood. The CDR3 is CASTAGTGDYEQYF. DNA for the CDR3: TGTGCCAGCACTGCCGGGACGGGCGACTACGAGCAGTACTTC.